A selection of T cell receptor beta chains follows, all from one sample in a study of cytomegalovirus exposure and HLA in healthy donors. Repertoires were generated with immunoSEQ multiplex PCR, while TCRdb's copy carries only in-frame clones and drops some. The sample carries 110,000 to 150,000 clones, about 83% recorded once. Material for sequencing was PBMCs. All receptors derive from a woman aged 25 to 39 in good health and CMV-seronegative. CDR3s include the opening cysteine and the closing phenylalanine or tryptophan. D genes are given only for firm matches. Not all rows give a size; the values are once, few, many and, for expanded clones, a class.

TRBJ2-2,TRBV7-9,11,.,.,CGGENTGELFF,TGTGGCGGCGAGAACACCGGGGAGCTGTTTTTT
TRBJ2-2,TRBV11-2,15,.,.,CASSQEPGGGGELFF,TGTGCCAGCAGCCAAGAGCCTGGGGGCGGCGGGGAGCTGTTTTTT
TRBJ2-7,TRBV18,14,.,TRBD1,CASSRPQTGVEQYF,TGTGCCAGCTCGCGACCCCAAACAGGGGTCGAGCAGTACTTC
TRBJ2-2,TRBV5-1,18,.,TRBD2,CASSLAVAGGLYTGELFF,TGCGCCAGCAGCTTGGCCGTAGCGGGGGGGCTGTACACCGGGGAGCTGTTTTTT
TRBJ2-5,TRBV15,12,.,TRBD1,CATGQGTETQYF,TGTGCCACCGGACAGGGAACAGAGACCCAGTACTTC
TRBJ1-1,TRBV5-6,15,.,.,CASSLGPGGNTEAFF,TGTGCCAGCAGCTTGGGCCCCGGGGGGAACACTGAAGCTTTCTTT
TRBJ1-2,TRBV18,14,.,TRBD1,CASSPKEGAYGYTF,TGTGCCAGCTCACCGAAGGAGGGGGCGTATGGCTACACCTTC
TRBJ1-1,TRBV6-5,12,.,.,CASRRSPTEAFF,TGTGCCAGCAGAAGGAGTCCCACTGAAGCTTTCTTT
TRBJ1-3,TRBV7-9,15,.,.,CASSPKSRVGNTIYF,TGTGCCAGCAGCCCCAAGTCCCGGGTAGGAAACACCATATATTTT
TRBJ1-3,TRBV5-1,16,few,.,CASSLNGAFGGNTIYF,TGCGCCAGCAGCTTGAATGGGGCGTTCGGAGGAAACACCATATATTTT
TRBJ2-4,TRBV4-1,15,.,.,CASSPLAVAKNIQYF,TGCGCCAGCAGCCCCCTGGCAGTTGCCAAAAACATTCAGTACTTC
TRBJ1-2,TRBV7-3,15,.,TRBD1,CASSPSTGAGYGYTF,TGTGCCAGCAGCCCCTCGACAGGGGCGGGATATGGCTACACCTTC
TRBJ2-3,TRBV5-1,14,.,.,CASSLESSQDTQYF,TGCGCCAGCAGCCTAGAATCGTCCCAAGATACGCAGTATTTT
TRBJ2-1,TRBV11-2,15,.,TRBD1,CASSLDRGRSREQFF,TGTGCCAGCAGCTTAGACAGGGGGCGTTCTCGTGAGCAGTTCTTC
TRBJ2-7,TRBV7-9,13,.,TRBD1,CASSLGQGNEQYF,TGTGCCAGCAGCTTAGGACAGGGAAACGAGCAGTACTTC
TRBJ1-3,TRBV6-1,14,.,TRBD1,CASSAGGSGNTIYF,TGTGCCAGCAGTGCAGGGGGCTCTGGAAACACCATATATTTT
TRBJ2-5,TRBV2,16,.,TRBD1,CASIELQTGTQETQYF,TGTGCCAGCATCGAACTCCAGACAGGGACGCAAGAGACCCAGTACTTC
TRBJ1-5,TRBV6-1,14,.,.,CASSAAQANQPQHF,TGTGCCAGCAGTGCTGCACAGGCCAATCAGCCCCAGCATTTT
TRBJ2-7,TRBV7-7,13,.,.,CASSLVHGYEQYF,TGTGCTAGCAGCTTAGTTCACGGCTACGAGCAGTACTTC
TRBJ2-3,TRBV4-3,13,.,.,CASSQEASDTQYF,TGCGCCAGCAGCCAGGAGGCATCAGATACGCAGTATTTT
TRBJ2-3,TRBV7-2,16,few,TRBD1,CASSNRDRYPTDTQYF,TGTGCCAGCAGCAACCGGGACAGATATCCAACAGATACGCAGTATTTT
TRBJ2-7,TRBV5-8,15,.,TRBD2,CASSFGTTPADEQYF,TGTGCCAGCAGCTTCGGGACTACCCCAGCCGACGAGCAGTACTTC
TRBJ1-1,TRBV5-1,15,.,.,CASSLDSYANTEAFF,TGCGCCAGCAGCTTGGATAGCTATGCGAACACTGAAGCTTTCTTT
TRBJ2-7,TRBV2,14,many,.,CASRWASSSYEQYF,TGTGCCAGCAGATGGGCCTCGAGCTCCTACGAGCAGTACTTC
TRBJ2-1,TRBV4-3,15,.,.,CASSQGARQNNEQFF,TGCGCCAGCAGCCAAGGGGCCCGCCAAAACAATGAGCAGTTCTTC
TRBJ1-1,TRBV30,13,.,TRBD1,CAWSRGQNTEAFF,TGTGCCTGGAGTAGGGGGCAGAACACTGAAGCTTTCTTT
TRBJ2-2,TRBV18,19,.,TRBD2,CASSPGPYLAGTNTGELFF,TGTGCCAGCTCACCCGGACCCTACCTAGCGGGGACAAACACCGGGGAGCTGTTTTTT
TRBJ2-7,TRBV6-5,14,.,TRBD1,CASSYKGAAYEQYF,TGTGCCAGCAGTTACAAGGGGGCGGCCTACGAGCAGTACTTC
TRBJ1-6,TRBV2,16,.,TRBD1,CASRKGTGRYNSPLHF,TGTGCCAGCAGGAAAGGGACAGGGAGGTATAATTCACCCCTCCACTTT
TRBJ2-5,TRBV6-1,15,few,TRBD1,CASTTGTGAGETQYF,TGTGCCAGCACTACCGGGACAGGGGCGGGAGAGACCCAGTACTTC
TRBJ2-3,TRBV30,16,.,TRBD2,CAWSSPGLVVPDTQYF,TGTGCCTGGAGTTCACCGGGACTAGTTGTGCCAGATACGCAGTATTTT
TRBJ1-1,TRBV28,14,.,TRBD1,CASRTSTGWTEAFF,TGTGCCAGCAGAACTTCGACAGGGTGGACTGAAGCTTTCTTT
TRBJ2-1,TRBV28,14,.,TRBD1,CASRRTGRPNEQFF,TGTGCCAGCAGGCGGACAGGGAGGCCCAATGAGCAGTTCTTC
TRBJ2-7,TRBV19,12,.,.,CASSTHHREQYF,TGTGCCAGTAGTACCCACCACAGAGAGCAGTACTTC
TRBJ2-1,TRBV2,16,.,TRBD2,CASSGSSGGASNEQFF,TGTGCCAGCAGTGGGTCTAGCGGGGGGGCCTCCAATGAGCAGTTCTTC
TRBJ1-4,TRBV5-1,16,once,TRBD1,CASSLKGAGTNEKLFF,TGCGCCAGCAGCTTGAAGGGGGCCGGAACTAATGAAAAACTGTTTTTT
TRBJ1-2,TRBV7-2,13,.,.,CASSLVQIYGYTF,TGTGCCAGCAGCTTAGTGCAGATATATGGCTACACCTTC
TRBJ1-5,TRBV5-5,15,.,.,CASSLTDSYNQPQHF,TGTGCCAGCAGCTTAACCGACAGCTACAATCAGCCCCAGCATTTT
TRBJ1-4,TRBV7-9,17,.,.,CASSPPVKGYLYEKLFF,TGTGCCAGCAGCCCCCCTGTGAAGGGGTATCTTTATGAAAAACTGTTTTTT
TRBJ2-7,TRBV18,15,.,TRBD1,CASSPSVRGRREQYF,TGTGCCAGCTCACCCTCGGTGAGGGGGCGGCGGGAGCAGTACTTC
TRBJ2-2,TRBV29-1,14,.,TRBD1,CSVVRQGPTGELFF,TGCAGCGTTGTGCGACAGGGGCCCACCGGGGAGCTGTTTTTT
TRBJ2-1,TRBV28,11,.,TRBD1,CASSNDRGILF,TGTGCCAGCAGTAACGACAGGGGTATACTCTTC
TRBJ1-6,TRBV7-2,14,.,TRBD1,CASSPTGDPSPLHF,TGTGCCAGCAGCCCTACAGGGGATCCCTCACCCCTCCACTTT
TRBJ1-2,TRBV2,11,few,.,CASSEGGGYTF,TGTGCCAGCAGTGAGGGGGGTGGCTACACCTTC